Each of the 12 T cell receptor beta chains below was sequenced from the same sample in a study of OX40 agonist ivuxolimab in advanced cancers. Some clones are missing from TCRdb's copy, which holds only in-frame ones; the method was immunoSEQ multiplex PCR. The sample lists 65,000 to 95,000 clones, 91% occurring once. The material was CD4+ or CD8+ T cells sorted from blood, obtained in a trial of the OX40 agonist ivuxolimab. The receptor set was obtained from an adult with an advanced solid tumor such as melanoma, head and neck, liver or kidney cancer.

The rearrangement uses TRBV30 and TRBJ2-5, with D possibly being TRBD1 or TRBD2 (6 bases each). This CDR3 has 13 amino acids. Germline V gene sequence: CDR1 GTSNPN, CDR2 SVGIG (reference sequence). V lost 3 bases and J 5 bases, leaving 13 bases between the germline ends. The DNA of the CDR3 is TGTGCCTGGAGGGGGGGCAAAGCGGAGACCCAGTACTTC. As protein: CAWRGGKAETQYF.

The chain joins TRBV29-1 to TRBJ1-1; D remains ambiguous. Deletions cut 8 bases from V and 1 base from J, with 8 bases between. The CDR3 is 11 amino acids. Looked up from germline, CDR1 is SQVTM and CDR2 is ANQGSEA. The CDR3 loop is CSTNQNTEAFF. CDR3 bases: TGCAGCACAAACCAGAACACTGAAGCTTTCTTT.

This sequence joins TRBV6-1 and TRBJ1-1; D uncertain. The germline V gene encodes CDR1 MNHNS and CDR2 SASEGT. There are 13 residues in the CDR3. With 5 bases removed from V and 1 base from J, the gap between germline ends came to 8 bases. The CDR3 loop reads CASSLGANTEAFF. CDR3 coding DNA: TGTGCCAGCAGTTTGGGCGCGAACACTGAAGCTTTCTTT.

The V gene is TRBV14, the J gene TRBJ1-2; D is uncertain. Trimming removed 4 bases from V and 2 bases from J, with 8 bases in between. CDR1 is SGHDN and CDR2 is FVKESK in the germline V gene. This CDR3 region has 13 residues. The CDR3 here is CASSPGWNYGYTF. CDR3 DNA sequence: TGTGCCAGCAGCCCGGGGTGGAACTATGGCTACACCTTC.

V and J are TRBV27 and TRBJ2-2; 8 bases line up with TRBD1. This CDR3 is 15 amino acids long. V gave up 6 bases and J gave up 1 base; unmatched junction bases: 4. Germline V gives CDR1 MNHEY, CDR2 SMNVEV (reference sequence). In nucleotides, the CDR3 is TGTGCCAGCAGAACAGGGGGATGGAACACCGGGGAGCTGTTTTTT. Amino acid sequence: CASRTGGWNTGELFF.

The CDR3 loop is CASSSLVLSSYNEQFF. The CDR3 DNA sequence: TGTGCCAGCAGCTCCCTCGTGTTGAGCTCCTACAATGAGCAGTTCTTC. The J gene is TRBJ2-1, the V gene TRBV7-3; unclear D gene. V dropped 4 bases and J dropped 0 bases, with 13 bases sitting between them. Germline assignment: CDR1 SGHTA and CDR2 FQGTGA. The CDR3 consists of 16 residues. The variable domain in full, with the rest retrieved from reference TRBV7-3 and TRBJ2-1, is GAGVSQTPSNKVTEKGKYVELRCDPISGHTALYWYRQSLGQGPEFLIYFQGTGAADDSGLPNDRFFAVRPEGSVSTLKIQRTERGDSAVYLCASSSLVLSSYNEQFFGPGTRLTVL.

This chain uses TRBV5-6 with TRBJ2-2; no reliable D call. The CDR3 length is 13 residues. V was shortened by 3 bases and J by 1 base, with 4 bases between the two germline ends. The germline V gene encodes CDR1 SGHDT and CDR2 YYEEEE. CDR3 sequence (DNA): TGTGCCAGCAGCTGGGGGAACACCGGGGAGCTGTTTTTT. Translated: CASSWGNTGELFF.

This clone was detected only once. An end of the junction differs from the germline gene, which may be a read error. The CDR3, as DNA: TGTGCCAGCAGTCCTACTCCCAGAAGGCCCCACCTCTTC. The encoded protein is CASSPTPRRPHLF. V usage is TRBV6-6 and J usage is TRBJ2-1; D gene ambiguous. The CDR3 has 13 residues. Germline V gene lookup returns CDR1 MNHNY and CDR2 SVGAGI (reference sequence).

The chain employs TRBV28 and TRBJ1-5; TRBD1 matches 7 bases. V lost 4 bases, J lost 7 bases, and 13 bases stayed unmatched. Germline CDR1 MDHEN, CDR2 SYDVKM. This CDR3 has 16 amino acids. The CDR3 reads CASSSPWTGRGQPQHF. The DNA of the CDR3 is TGTGCCAGCAGTTCCCCCTGGACAGGACGGGGGCAGCCCCAGCATTTT.

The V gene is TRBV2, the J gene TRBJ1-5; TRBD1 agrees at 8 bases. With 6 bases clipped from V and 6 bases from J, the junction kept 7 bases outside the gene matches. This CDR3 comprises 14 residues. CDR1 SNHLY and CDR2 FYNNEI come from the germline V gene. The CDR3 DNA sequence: TGTGCCAGCAGCGGACAGGGTGGGGGTCAGCCCCAGCATTTT. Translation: CASSGQGGGQPQHF.

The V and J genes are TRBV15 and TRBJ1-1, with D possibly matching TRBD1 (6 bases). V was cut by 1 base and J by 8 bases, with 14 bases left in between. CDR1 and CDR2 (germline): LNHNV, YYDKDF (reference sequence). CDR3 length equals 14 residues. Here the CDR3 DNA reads TGTGCCACCAGCAGAGGGACAGCTCGGGGGGAAGCTTTCTTT. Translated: CATSRGTARGEAFF.

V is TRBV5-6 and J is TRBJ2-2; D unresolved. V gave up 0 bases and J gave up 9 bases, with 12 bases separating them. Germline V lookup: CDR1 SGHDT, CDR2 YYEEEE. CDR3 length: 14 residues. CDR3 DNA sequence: TGTGCCAGCAGCTTGGGACTCACGCCCAGGGAGCTGTTTTTT. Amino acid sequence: CASSLGLTPRELFF. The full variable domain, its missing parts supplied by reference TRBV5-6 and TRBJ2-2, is DAGVTQSPTHLIKTRGQQVTLRCSPKSGHDTVSWYQQALGQGPQFIFQYYEEEERQRGNFPDRFSGHQFPNYSSELNVNALLLGDSALYLCASSLGLTPRELFFGEGSRLTVL.